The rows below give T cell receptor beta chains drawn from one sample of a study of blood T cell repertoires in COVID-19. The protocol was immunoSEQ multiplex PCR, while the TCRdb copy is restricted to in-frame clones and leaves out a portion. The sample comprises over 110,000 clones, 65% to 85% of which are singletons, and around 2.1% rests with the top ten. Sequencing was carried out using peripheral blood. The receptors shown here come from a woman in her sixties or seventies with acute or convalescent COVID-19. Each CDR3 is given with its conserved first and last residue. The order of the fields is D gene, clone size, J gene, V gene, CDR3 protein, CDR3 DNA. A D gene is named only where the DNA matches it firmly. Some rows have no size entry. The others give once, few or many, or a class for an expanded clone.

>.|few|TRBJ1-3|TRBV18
CASSPQIGTSGNTIYF
TGTGCCAGCTCACCCCAGATAGGGACTTCTGGAAACACCATATATTTT
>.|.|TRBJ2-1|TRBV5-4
CASSLEQLYNEQFF
TGTGCCAGCAGCTTGGAACAGCTCTACAATGAGCAGTTCTTC
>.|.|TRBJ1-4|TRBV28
CASRTGTHEKLFF
TGTGCCAGCAGAACCGGGACACATGAAAAACTGTTTTTT
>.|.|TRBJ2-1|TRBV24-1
CATSDLPAPTGSSGGRTYNEQFF
TGTGCCACCAGTGATCTCCCAGCTCCTACAGGGTCAAGCGGCGGTCGAACCTACAATGAGCAGTTCTTC
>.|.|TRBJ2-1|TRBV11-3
CASSLEGGEQFF
TGTGCCAGCAGCTTAGAGGGGGGTGAGCAGTTCTTC
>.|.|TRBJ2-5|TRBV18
CASSPLGHSYQETQYF
TGTGCCAGCTCACCATTAGGACATTCCTACCAAGAGACCCAGTACTTC
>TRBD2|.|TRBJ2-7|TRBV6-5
CASSYSGGRSTYEQYF
TGTGCCAGCAGTTACTCGGGCGGGAGGTCCACCTACGAGCAGTACTTC
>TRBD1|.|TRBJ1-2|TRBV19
CASTLETGGYYGYTF
TGTGCCAGTACTTTGGAGACAGGGGGCTACTATGGCTACACCTTC
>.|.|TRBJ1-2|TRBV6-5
CASREPVYGYTF
TGTGCCAGCAGGGAGCCCGTATATGGCTACACCTTC
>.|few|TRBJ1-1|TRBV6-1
CASSEQVTEAFF
TGTGCCAGCAGTGAACAGGTGACTGAAGCTTTCTTT
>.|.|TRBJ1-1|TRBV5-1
CASSERDREAFF
TGCGCCAGCAGCGAACGGGATCGAGAAGCTTTCTTT
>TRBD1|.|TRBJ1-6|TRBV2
CASSADRVSYNSPLHF
TGTGCCAGCAGTGCAGACAGGGTCTCCTATAATTCACCCCTCCACTTT
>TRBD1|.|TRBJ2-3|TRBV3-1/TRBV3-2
CASSRGGSTDTQYF
TGTGCCAGCAGCCGAGGGGGCAGCACAGATACGCAGTATTTT
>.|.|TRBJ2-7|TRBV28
CASSFRTGLYEQYF
TGTGCCAGCAGTTTCCGAACAGGGCTCTACGAGCAGTACTTC
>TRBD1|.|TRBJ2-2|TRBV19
CASSIRGTVTGELFF
TGTGCCAGTAGTATTAGGGGGACAGTTACCGGGGAGCTGTTTTTT
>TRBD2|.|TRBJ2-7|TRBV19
CASSVRGYEQYF
TGTGCCAGTAGTGTGCGGGGGTACGAGCAGTACTTC
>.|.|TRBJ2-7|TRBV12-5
CASGAGYEQYF
TGTGCTAGTGGCGCGGGCTACGAGCAGTACTTC
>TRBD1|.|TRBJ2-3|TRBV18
CASSPGPGTASDKGNTQYF
TGTGCCAGCTCACCCGGACCTGGGACAGCCTCCGACAAGGGAAATACGCAGTATTTT
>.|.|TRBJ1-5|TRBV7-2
CASSFDGGYYQPQHF
TGTGCCAGCAGCTTTGACGGAGGATATTATCAGCCCCAGCATTTT
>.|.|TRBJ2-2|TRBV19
CASSFLLGELFF
TGTGCCAGTAGTTTCCTACTCGGGGAGCTGTTTTTT
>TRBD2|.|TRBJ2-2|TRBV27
CASSSPSGKGTGELFF
TGTGCCAGCAGTTCCCCAAGCGGGAAGGGCACCGGGGAGCTGTTTTTT
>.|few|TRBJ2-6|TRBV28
CASSTPWDMTSGANVLTF
TGTGCCAGCAGTACCCCCTGGGACATGACCTCTGGGGCCAACGTCCTGACTTTC
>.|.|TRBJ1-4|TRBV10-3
CAIGEPNEKLFF
TGTGCCATCGGGGAGCCCAATGAAAAACTGTTTTTT
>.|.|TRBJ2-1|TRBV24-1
CATSDETRSYNEQFF
TGTGCCACCAGTGACGAGACACGCTCCTACAATGAGCAGTTCTTC
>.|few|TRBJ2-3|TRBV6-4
CASSDGPTDTQYF
TGTGCCAGCAGTGACGGGCCTACAGATACGCAGTATTTT
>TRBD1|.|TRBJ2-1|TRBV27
CASSTIGQGEQFF
TGTGCCAGCAGTACCATAGGACAGGGGGAGCAGTTCTTC
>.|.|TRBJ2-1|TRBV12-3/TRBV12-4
CASSFAGLEQFF
TGTGCCAGCAGTTTCGCGGGGCTCGAGCAGTTCTTC
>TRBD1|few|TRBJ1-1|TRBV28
CASSQRTGEAEAFF
TGTGCCAGCAGCCAACGGACAGGGGAAGCTGAAGCTTTCTTT
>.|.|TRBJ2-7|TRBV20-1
CSASKSDTVYEQYF
TGCAGTGCTAGTAAATCGGACACGGTATACGAGCAGTACTTC
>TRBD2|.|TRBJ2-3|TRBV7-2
CASSLLAGRTDTQYF
TGTGCCAGCAGTCTACTAGCGGGCCGCACAGATACGCAGTATTTT
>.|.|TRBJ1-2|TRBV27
CASSLGALGYGYTF
TGTGCCAGCAGTTTAGGGGCGCTGGGCTATGGCTACACCTTC
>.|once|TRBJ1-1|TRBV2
CASSEEGWNEAFF
TGTGCCAGCAGTGAGGAGGGGTGGAATGAAGCTTTCTTT
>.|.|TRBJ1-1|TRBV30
CAWSVRGGMAEAFF
TGTGCCTGGAGTGTACGCGGGGGCATGGCTGAAGCTTTCTTT
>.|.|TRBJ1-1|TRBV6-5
CASTRAGGNTEAFF
TGTGCCAGCACCCGGGCGGGGGGCAACACTGAAGCTTTCTTT
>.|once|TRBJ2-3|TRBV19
CASTRGLGDTQYF
TGTGCCAGTACAAGAGGCTTGGGAGATACGCAGTATTTT
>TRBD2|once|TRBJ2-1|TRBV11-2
CASSRGTSGRHGEQFF
TGTGCCAGCAGCCGGGGGACTAGCGGGAGGCATGGCGAGCAGTTCTTC
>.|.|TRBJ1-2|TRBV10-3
CAISESRLARYTF
TGTGCCATCAGTGAGTCTCGACTAGCACGCTACACCTTC
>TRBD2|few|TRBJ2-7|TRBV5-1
CASSLAGGARSSYEQYF
TGCGCCAGCAGCTTGGCGGGGGGGGCCCGGAGCTCCTACGAGCAGTACTTC
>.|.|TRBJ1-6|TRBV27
CASSFWWQGNRNSPLHF
TGTGCCAGCAGTTTTTGGTGGCAGGGGAATCGTAATTCACCCCTCCACTTT
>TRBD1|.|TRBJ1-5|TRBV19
CASNPTGSNQPQHF
TGTGCCAGTAACCCGACAGGGAGCAATCAGCCCCAGCATTTT
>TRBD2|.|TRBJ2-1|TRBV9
CASSIRTGSGLYNEQFF
TGTGCCAGCAGCATACGAACAGGTAGCGGGCTCTACAATGAGCAGTTCTTC
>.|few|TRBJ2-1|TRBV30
CAWSVWGHEQFF
TGTGCCTGGAGTGTATGGGGCCATGAGCAGTTCTTC
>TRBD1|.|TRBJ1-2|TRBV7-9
CASSSTGEASGYTF
TGTGCCAGCAGCTCGACAGGGGAGGCCTCAGGCTACACCTTC
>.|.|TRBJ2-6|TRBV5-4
CASSLGGPGANVLTF
TGTGCCAGCAGCTTGGGAGGGCCTGGGGCCAACGTCCTGACTTTC
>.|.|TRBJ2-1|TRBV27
CASSLSTGRAYNEQFF
TGTGCCAGCAGTTTATCGACCGGGAGAGCCTACAATGAGCAGTTCTTC
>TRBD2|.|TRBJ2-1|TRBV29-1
CSFHSGKGAYNEQFF
TGCAGCTTTCATAGCGGGAAGGGGGCCTACAATGAGCAGTTCTTC
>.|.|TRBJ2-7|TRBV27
CASSLWKGQQDEQYF
TGTGCCAGCAGTTTGTGGAAGGGACAACAAGACGAGCAGTACTTC
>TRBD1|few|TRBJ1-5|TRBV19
CASRHPTGGNQPQHF
TGTGCCAGTAGGCACCCGACAGGGGGTAATCAGCCCCAGCATTTT
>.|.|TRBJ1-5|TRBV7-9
CASSPSGGGNQPQHF
TGTGCCAGCAGTCCTAGCGGGGGTGGCAATCAGCCCCAGCATTTT
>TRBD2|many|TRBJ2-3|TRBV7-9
CASSSPLSGSSTDTQYF
TGTGCCAGCAGCTCGCCTCTCAGCGGGAGCAGCACAGATACGCAGTATTTT
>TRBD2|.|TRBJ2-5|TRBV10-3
CAISESGLAAKETQYF
TGTGCCATCAGTGAGTCGGGACTAGCGGCAAAAGAGACCCAGTACTTC